This TCR beta chain was captured in a study of neurological immune-mediated disorders. 2 million PBMCs stored at -80 C were the source of the unsorted libraries. 5'RACE with 10-nucleotide random UMIs produced the cDNA. TCRdb analysed the 5' RACE reads with MiXCR anew, one entry per CDR3 protein. The table records fewer than 35,000 distinct CDR3 sequences, approximately 4.5% of them present only once. Per germline, CDR1 SGDLS and CDR2 YYNGEE. V trimming: 1 base; J trimming: 5 bases; junction bases outside the gene matches: 6. CDR3 size: 15 residues. A remark on this clonotype: Its antigen is unidentified.

Study conclusions and caveats: Healthy controls had more TCR clonal expansion than multiple sclerosis, which showed the least, whereas HTLV-1-associated myelopathy showed the most. None of the CDR3 amino acid sequences in expanded clones turned up in more than one subject, which points to private repertoires in all groups.

Material: PBMCs. The TCR originated in a man aged 18-30 years in good health. The V gene is TRBV9, the J gene TRBJ2-5; 9 nucleotides match TRBD1. The CDR3 region has the DNA TGTGCCAGCAGCGTAAGCTTACAGGGGGCGGAGACCCAGTACTTC. Protein product: CASSVSLQGAETQYF.